Each of the 8 T cell receptor beta chains below was sequenced from the same sample in a study of blood T cell repertoires in COVID-19. Clones were sequenced by immunoSEQ multiplex PCR, and TCRdb holds only the in-frame ones, with some missing. Here the sample spans about 61,000 clones, around 87% being singletons. Sequencing was carried out using peripheral blood. The receptors were sampled from a human donor in a cohort sampled during active COVID-19.

This clone is a singleton in its sample. The chain uses TRBV11-2 and TRBJ1-3; possibly TRBD1 for D (5 bases). Germline CDR1 SGHAT, CDR2 FQNNGV. The CDR3 has 16 amino acids. The ends were cut back, 5 bases at V and 3 bases at J, with 17 bases in the middle. The CDR3 loop reads CASSPARGRSGNTIYF. The CDR3 DNA reads TGTGCCAGCAGCCCGGCAAGGGGTCGAAGTGGAAACACCATATATTTT.

The chain is built from TRBV2 and TRBJ2-7, with 9 positions matching TRBD2. There are 14 residues in the CDR3. J was trimmed by 3 bases and V by 6 bases; bases with no gene match: 6. Germline-derived CDR1 and CDR2 are SNHLY and FYNNEI. CDR3 nucleotides: TGTGCCAGCAGGTCCGGGACTAGCTTCTACGAGCAGTACTTC. This encodes CASRSGTSFYEQYF.

The J gene is TRBJ2-2, the V gene TRBV28, with TRBD1 as a possible D gene (6 bases). The V end was cut by 6 bases, the J end by 2 bases, with 13 bases between. Per germline, CDR1 MDHEN and CDR2 SYDVKM. The CDR3 runs to 15 residues. The CDR3 spells CASRLRDTNTGELFF. Here the CDR3 DNA reads TGTGCCAGCAGGCTTAGGGACACCAACACCGGGGAGCTGTTTTTT.

The CDR3 bases are TGTGCCAGCAGCCGGGAGACGTACAATGAGCAGTTCTTC. It encodes CASSRETYNEQFF. The chain is built from TRBV2 and TRBJ2-1; maybe TRBD2 (6 bases). Germline CDR1 SNHLY, CDR2 FYNNEI. The CDR3 runs to 13 residues. V shed 6 bases and J shed 4 bases, with 10 bases lying between them.

The rearrangement joins TRBV5-8 to TRBJ2-1, with D possibly being TRBD1 (5 bases). Trimming pared 5 bases from V and 0 bases from J, leaving 12 bases between. CDR1 and CDR2 (germline): SGHTS, YDEGEE. CDR3 length: 15 amino acids. Written as DNA, the CDR3 is TGTGCCAGCAGGCCCAGGGCTAGCTCCTACAATGAGCAGTTCTTC. It specifies CASRPRASSYNEQFF. Supplemented by reference TRBV5-8 and TRBJ2-1, the full variable domain reads EAGVTQSPTHLIKTRGQQATLRCSPISGHTSVYWYQQALGLGLQFLLWYDEGEERNRGNFPPRFSGRQFPNYSSELNVNALELEDSALYLCASRPRASSYNEQFFGPGTRLTVL.

The chain is built from TRBV18 and TRBJ2-3; tentatively, D is TRBD2 (6 bases). The CDR3 has 14 residues. In germline, CDR1 is KGHSH, CDR2 LQKENI. V was shortened by 3 bases and J by 0 bases, with 7 bases between the two germline ends. The CDR3, as DNA: TGTGCCAGCTCACCGGGACTGAGCACAGATACGCAGTATTTT. This encodes CASSPGLSTDTQYF.

This clone was counted once. The CDR3 sequence is CASSLVGGWSNQPQHF. CDR3 nucleotide sequence: TGTGCCAGCAGCTTAGTCGGGGGGTGGAGCAATCAGCCCCAGCATTTT. The chain recombines TRBV7-8 with TRBJ1-5; a weak D match, TRBD1 (5 bases). V dropped 1 base and J dropped 1 base, with 11 bases sitting between them. CDR3 length: 16 amino acids. The germline V gene has CDR1 SGHVS and CDR2 FQNEAQ. The variable domain in full, completed from reference TRBV7-8 and TRBJ1-5, reads GAGVSQSPRYKVAKRGQDVALRCDPISGHVSLFWYQQALGQGPEFLTYFQNEAQLDKSGLPSDRFFAERPEGSVSTLKIQRTQQEDSAVYLCASSLVGGWSNQPQHFGDGTRLSIL.

V usage is TRBV28 and J usage is TRBJ2-2, with 11 bases aligning to TRBD2. The length of the CDR3 is 15 residues. V dropped 4 bases and J dropped 6; count of bases not matched to a gene: 4. Germline CDR1 reads MDHEN; CDR2 reads SYDVKM. The CDR3 sequence: CASSYPGLAAGELFF. CDR3 coding DNA: TGTGCCAGCAGTTATCCGGGACTAGCGGCCGGGGAGCTGTTTTTT.